This T cell receptor (beta chain) stems from a study of blood T cell repertoires in COVID-19. Overall study context: Specimens from acute and convalescent COVID-19 originated in the United States, Italy and Spain. T cells, B-cell-depleted T cells, or PBMCs supplied cDNA or gDNA.

Under the authors' procedure: Counts of nucleated cells, estimated from reference gene primer amplification, were obtained. Using immunoSEQ multiplex PCR, the repertoire was profiled, and TCRdb retains in-frame clones only, with some absent. Clonal size and the V and J genes are those of that table, whereas D and trimming came from the DNA. Of 200,000 to 250,000 clones in the sample, roughly 78% were seen once. Deletions cut 6 bases from V and 3 bases from J, with 17 bases between. This CDR3 has 15 residues. The chain joins TRBV6-7 to TRBJ1-1; D unclear. TRBV6-7 is known as an ORF, though its function is uncertain. Sequenced sample: peripheral blood. This TCR derives from a woman between 40 and 50 years old with acute or convalescent COVID-19. The CDR3 sequence: CASRSPRGRDTEAFF. As DNA, the CDR3 is TGTGCCAGCAGGAGCCCCCGCGGGAGGGACACTGAAGCTTTCTTT.